This TCR beta chain is drawn from a study of pediatric ulcerative colitis. Overall study: Disease was pancolitis in over five and left-sided in two, histology-confirmed. Study-wide findings and caveats: Ulcerative colitis patients shared more blood-rectal clones than controls. Substantially fewer templates came from two patients' blood samples.

The protocol was immunoSEQ multiplex PCR, while the TCRdb copy is restricted to in-frame clones and leaves out a portion. Seen here are more than 50,000 clones, around four fifths observed once, and the top ten hold 5.2%. CDR1 and CDR2 (germline): ENHRY, SYGVKD. The CDR3 runs 13 residues. Deletions cut 6 bases from V and 2 bases from J, with 11 bases between. About this clone itself: What it recognizes is unknown.

The clonotype was recovered from a boy younger than 18 with moderate ulcerative colitis. The sequenced sample consisted of blood. The J gene is TRBJ2-7, the V gene TRBV10-3; D gene uncertain. The CDR3 DNA follows: TGTGCCATCAGCGAAAATATCCCCTACGAGCAGTACTTC. The encoded protein is CAISENIPYEQYF.